This T cell receptor beta chain came from a study of beta chain features in type 1 diabetes. Study-wide context: Across all samples, about 100 million sorted cells were examined. Study results and limitations: Shorter templates may be favored by PCR, equally so in patients and controls. Cells with high TCR expression could be over-represented by cDNA sequencing.

In the case of this clone: Its antigen is as yet unknown.

Sequenced material consisted of expressed TCRB transcripts (all of the isolated RNA was reverse transcribed). Generated by immunoSEQ multiplex PCR, the TCRdb table keeps only in-frame clones and is missing some. This sample yields approximately 400,000 clones, of which about 15% are seen a single time; under 0.02% belongs to the top ten. This receptor was obtained from a woman between 18 and 30 years old in good health. Sequenced sample: naive CD4+ T cells from blood.

The CDR3 loop is CASSPGYLGGNEQFF. Here the CDR3 DNA reads TGTGCCAGCTCACCCGGTTATTTGGGGGGCAATGAGCAGTTCTTC. The J gene is TRBJ2-1, the V gene TRBV18; D is perhaps TRBD2 (6 bases). Germline CDR1 and CDR2: KGHSH and LQKENI. The CDR3 sequence is 15 residues long. V lost 3 bases to trimming and J lost 6 bases, with 15 bases between them.